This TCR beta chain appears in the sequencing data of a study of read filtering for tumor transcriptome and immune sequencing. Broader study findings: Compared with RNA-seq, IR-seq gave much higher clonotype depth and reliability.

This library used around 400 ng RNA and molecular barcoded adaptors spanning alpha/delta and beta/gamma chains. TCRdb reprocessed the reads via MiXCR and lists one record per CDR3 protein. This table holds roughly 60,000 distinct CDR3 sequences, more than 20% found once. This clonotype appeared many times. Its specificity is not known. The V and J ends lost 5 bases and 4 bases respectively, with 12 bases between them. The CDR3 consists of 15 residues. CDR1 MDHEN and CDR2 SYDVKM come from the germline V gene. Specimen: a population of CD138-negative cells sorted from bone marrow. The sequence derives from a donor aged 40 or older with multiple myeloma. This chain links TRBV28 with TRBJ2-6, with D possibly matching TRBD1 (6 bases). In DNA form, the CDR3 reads TGTGCCAGCAGTGAAACAGGGAGCGGGGCCAACGTCCTGACTTTC. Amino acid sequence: CASSETGSGANVLTF.